The rows below give T cell receptor beta chains drawn from one sample of a study of cytomegalovirus exposure and HLA in healthy donors. Profiled with immunoSEQ multiplex PCR; TCRdb holds only in-frame clones, not every one. Here the sample spans about 110,000 clones, over 70% being singletons. The sequenced material came from PBMCs. These receptors came from a man aged 25-40 years in good health and CMV-seronegative. Each CDR3 is given with its conserved first and last residue. A D gene is named only where the DNA matches it firmly. Clone size is not always given. Where it is, it says once, few, many or a class for expanded clones.

D: TRBD2
size: few
V: TRBV29-1
length: 11
J: TRBJ2-1
DNA: TGCAGCGTCGCCGGGGGGAATGAGCAGTTCTTC
CDR3: CSVAGGNEQFF

D: TRBD1
size: .
V: TRBV4-3
length: 17
J: TRBJ1-6
DNA: TGCGCCAGCAGCCAAGGCCCCGGGACAGACCATAATTCACCCCTCCACTTT
CDR3: CASSQGPGTDHNSPLHF

D: TRBD1
size: .
V: TRBV10-3
length: 14
J: TRBJ1-1
DNA: TGTGCCATCAGTCTGGGACAGGGGGCCACTGAAGCTTTCTTT
CDR3: CAISLGQGATEAFF

D: TRBD1
size: .
V: TRBV30
length: 14
J: TRBJ1-6
DNA: TGTGCCTGGAGTTTTGGGGGACAGGCCGATATCCTCCACTTT
CDR3: CAWSFGGQADILHF

D: .
size: .
V: TRBV10-3
length: 11
J: TRBJ2-3
DNA: TGTGCCACCCAAGAAGCCGGGACGCAGTATTTT
CDR3: CATQEAGTQYF

D: TRBD2
size: .
V: TRBV5-6
length: 14
J: TRBJ2-7
DNA: TGTGCCAGCAGCTTCACTAGCGGCCCCTACGAGCAGTACTTC
CDR3: CASSFTSGPYEQYF

D: TRBD1
size: .
V: TRBV7-9
length: 14
J: TRBJ1-2
DNA: TGTGCCAGCAGCGGGGGACAGGGAAACTATGGCTACACCTTC
CDR3: CASSGGQGNYGYTF

D: .
size: .
V: TRBV30
length: 13
J: TRBJ1-6
DNA: TGTGCCTGGAGCAATCCGATGAGATCACCCCTCCACTTT
CDR3: CAWSNPMRSPLHF

D: .
size: .
V: TRBV29-1
length: 12
J: TRBJ2-1
DNA: TGCAGCGTTGAAAGGGGTTACAATGAGCAGTTCTTC
CDR3: CSVERGYNEQFF

D: .
size: .
V: TRBV27
length: 15
J: TRBJ2-7
DNA: TGTGCCAGCAGTTACGAGGCCAGGGACTCCTACGAGCAGTACTTC
CDR3: CASSYEARDSYEQYF

D: .
size: few
V: TRBV6-5
length: 16
J: TRBJ1-5
DNA: TGTGCCAGCAGATACTCAGCCTCGGGGGGGAATCAGCCCCAGCATTTT
CDR3: CASRYSASGGNQPQHF

D: .
size: .
V: TRBV29-1
length: 13
J: TRBJ2-5
DNA: TGCAGCGTTGTCGGGAGCGGGCAAGAGACCCAGTACTTC
CDR3: CSVVGSGQETQYF

D: .
size: many
V: TRBV6-1
length: 15
J: TRBJ2-3
DNA: TGTGCCAGCAGTGAAATCGGGGTGAGCACAGATACGCAGTATTTT
CDR3: CASSEIGVSTDTQYF

D: .
size: .
V: TRBV30
length: 14
J: TRBJ2-1
DNA: TGTGCCTGGAGTGCTCTGTACTCCTACAATGAGCAGTTCTTC
CDR3: CAWSALYSYNEQFF

D: TRBD2
size: .
V: TRBV6-5
length: 15
J: TRBJ2-2
DNA: TGTGCCAGCAGTCGTAGCGGGAGGGCCGGCGGGGAGCTGTTTTTT
CDR3: CASSRSGRAGGELFF

D: TRBD1
size: .
V: TRBV6-5
length: 13
J: TRBJ2-7
DNA: TGTGCCAGCAGTAAGGACAGGTGGTACGAGCAGTACTTC
CDR3: CASSKDRWYEQYF

D: .
size: .
V: TRBV7-8
length: 17
J: TRBJ1-6
DNA: TGTGCCAGCAGCTCCCCGGGGGACCGGGGGGTAGGCTCACCCCTCCACTTT
CDR3: CASSSPGDRGVGSPLHF

D: .
size: few
V: TRBV6-6
length: 14
J: TRBJ1-4
DNA: TGTGCCAGCAGTTACGTGGGGGCGGAAGAAAAACTGTTTTTT
CDR3: CASSYVGAEEKLFF

D: .
size: .
V: TRBV4-1
length: 15
J: TRBJ2-7
DNA: TGCGCCAGCAGCCAACTAGCTGGACAGCTCTACGAGCAGTACTTC
CDR3: CASSQLAGQLYEQYF

D: TRBD2
size: .
V: TRBV7-9
length: 16
J: TRBJ2-5
DNA: TGTTCCAGCAGCCTAGGACTAGCGGACCACCAAGAGACCCAGTACTTC
CDR3: CSSSLGLADHQETQYF

D: .
size: .
V: TRBV7-2
length: 14
J: TRBJ2-7
DNA: TGTGCCAGCAGCCCGGGACTCGAGTCCTACGAGCAGTACTTC
CDR3: CASSPGLESYEQYF

D: TRBD2
size: once
V: TRBV6-6
length: 16
J: TRBJ2-3
DNA: TGTGCCAGCAGACTGCCGCTAGCGGGTGGTCCAAATACGCAGTATTTT
CDR3: CASRLPLAGGPNTQYF

D: .
size: few
V: TRBV15
length: 16
J: TRBJ1-5
DNA: TGTGCCACCAGCAGAGATAGCGGGCAGGGGCTTAGGCCCCAGCATTTT
CDR3: CATSRDSGQGLRPQHF

D: TRBD1
size: once
V: TRBV28
length: 17
J: TRBJ1-1
DNA: TGTGCCAGCAGTTTAGTCCAGGGGGCAGGTTGGGGCACTGAAGCTTTCTTT
CDR3: CASSLVQGAGWGTEAFF

D: .
size: once
V: TRBV6-5
length: 12
J: TRBJ1-1
DNA: TGTGCCAGCAGTTACTGGCAGGGGGAAGCTTTCTTT
CDR3: CASSYWQGEAFF

D: TRBD2
size: .
V: TRBV30
length: 17
J: TRBJ2-5
DNA: TGTGCCTGGAATGGGGGGACTAGCGGGGGGGCCGCAGAGACCCAGTACTTC
CDR3: CAWNGGTSGGAAETQYF

D: .
size: few
V: TRBV6-5
length: 13
J: TRBJ2-1
DNA: TGTGCCAGCAGTTACTCGCTAGCCAATGAGCAGTTCTTC
CDR3: CASSYSLANEQFF

D: .
size: few
V: TRBV5-6
length: 14
J: TRBJ1-6
DNA: TGTGCCAGCAGCTTGTGGGGGGAGAATTCACCCCTCCACTTT
CDR3: CASSLWGENSPLHF

D: TRBD1
size: .
V: TRBV19
length: 14
J: TRBJ1-3
DNA: TGTGCCAGTAGTCTACAGGGGTCTGGAAACACCATATATTTT
CDR3: CASSLQGSGNTIYF

D: .
size: .
V: TRBV7-2
length: 15
J: TRBJ2-3
DNA: TGTGCCAGCAGCTTAGTGGCAGGGGAAGCAGATACGCAGTATTTT
CDR3: CASSLVAGEADTQYF

D: .
size: .
V: TRBV10-1
length: 13
J: TRBJ1-2
DNA: TGCGCCAGCAGTAGTCGACGGGACTATGGCTACACCTTC
CDR3: CASSSRRDYGYTF

D: .
size: .
V: TRBV7-9
length: 14
J: TRBJ1-2
DNA: TGTGCCAGCAGCTTAGCAGTGCAGGTCTATGGCTACACCTTC
CDR3: CASSLAVQVYGYTF

D: .
size: .
V: TRBV5-1
length: 14
J: TRBJ2-5
DNA: TGCGCCAGCAGCTTGGACGGGGGCCAAGAGACCCAGTACTTC
CDR3: CASSLDGGQETQYF

D: TRBD1
size: .
V: TRBV7-6
length: 16
J: TRBJ2-7
DNA: TGTGCCAGCAGCTTAGAAGGACAGGGGATTTCCTACGAGCAGTACTTC
CDR3: CASSLEGQGISYEQYF

D: .
size: few
V: TRBV5-1
length: 13
J: TRBJ2-4
DNA: TGCGCCAGCAGCGGGGAGGCCGGAGACATTCAGTACTTC
CDR3: CASSGEAGDIQYF

D: .
size: .
V: TRBV9
length: 15
J: TRBJ2-7
DNA: TGTGCCAGCAGCGTAGCAGTGGGCCTGTCCTACGAGCAGTACTTC
CDR3: CASSVAVGLSYEQYF

D: .
size: few
V: TRBV2
length: 13
J: TRBJ1-6
DNA: TGTGCCAGCAGTGATACAGGAAATTCACCCCTCCACTTT
CDR3: CASSDTGNSPLHF

D: .
size: .
V: TRBV11-3
length: 11
J: TRBJ2-7
DNA: TGCCCGAACGGGAACTCTGGCGAGCAGTACTTC
CDR3: CPNGNSGEQYF

D: .
size: .
V: TRBV7-9
length: 16
J: TRBJ2-2
DNA: TGTGCCAGCAGCTTATCTAAGACAAAGAGCACCGGGGAGCTGTTTTTT
CDR3: CASSLSKTKSTGELFF

D: .
size: .
V: TRBV27
length: 15
J: TRBJ2-5
DNA: TGTGCCAGCAGTTCCCTGGGGGCAGGGCAAGAGACCCAGTACTTC
CDR3: CASSSLGAGQETQYF

D: TRBD1
size: .
V: TRBV7-7
length: 14
J: TRBJ2-5
DNA: TGTGCCAGCAGCTCCCGGGCGGGACAGGAGGCCCAGTACTTC
CDR3: CASSSRAGQEAQYF

D: TRBD1
size: .
V: TRBV15
length: 17
J: TRBJ2-1
DNA: TGTGCCACCAGCAGAGAGCAGACAGGGGCGGTGGACAATGAGCAGTTCTTC
CDR3: CATSREQTGAVDNEQFF

D: TRBD1
size: .
V: TRBV28
length: 15
J: TRBJ1-5
DNA: TGTGCCAGCAGAGGCCTTGACAGGGAGCATCAGCCCCAGCATTTT
CDR3: CASRGLDREHQPQHF

D: .
size: .
V: TRBV10-3
length: 15
J: TRBJ1-4
DNA: TGTGCCATCAGTGATATAGGCAGGGCCAATGAAAAACTGTTTTTT
CDR3: CAISDIGRANEKLFF

D: .
size: .
V: TRBV7-6
length: 15
J: TRBJ1-4
DNA: TGTGCCAGCAGCTTAGTGGCGGGGGCTGAGGAAAAACTGTTTTTT
CDR3: CASSLVAGAEEKLFF

D: TRBD1
size: few
V: TRBV15
length: 15
J: TRBJ1-5
DNA: TGTGCCACCAGCAGAAGGACAGGGGTTTCTCAGCCCCAGCATTTT
CDR3: CATSRRTGVSQPQHF